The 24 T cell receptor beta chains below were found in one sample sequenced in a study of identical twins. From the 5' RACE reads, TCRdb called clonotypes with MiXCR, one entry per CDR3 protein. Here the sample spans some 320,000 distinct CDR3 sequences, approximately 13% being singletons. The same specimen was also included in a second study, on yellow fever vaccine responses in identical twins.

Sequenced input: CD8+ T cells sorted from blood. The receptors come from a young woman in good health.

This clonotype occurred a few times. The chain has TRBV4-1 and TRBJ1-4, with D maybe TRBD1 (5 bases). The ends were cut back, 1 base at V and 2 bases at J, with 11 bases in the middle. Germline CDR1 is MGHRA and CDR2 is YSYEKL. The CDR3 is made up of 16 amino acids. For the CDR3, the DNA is TGCGCCAGCAGCCAAGGCTGGGGGGATACTAATGAAAAACTGTTTTTT. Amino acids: CASSQGWGDTNEKLFF.

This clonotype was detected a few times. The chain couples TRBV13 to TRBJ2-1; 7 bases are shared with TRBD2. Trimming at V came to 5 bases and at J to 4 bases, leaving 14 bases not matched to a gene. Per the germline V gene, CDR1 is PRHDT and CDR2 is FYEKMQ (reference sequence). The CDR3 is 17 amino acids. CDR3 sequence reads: CASSPSTGGRGYNEQFF. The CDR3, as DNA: TGTGCCAGCAGCCCATCCACTGGCGGGAGAGGGTACAATGAGCAGTTCTTC.

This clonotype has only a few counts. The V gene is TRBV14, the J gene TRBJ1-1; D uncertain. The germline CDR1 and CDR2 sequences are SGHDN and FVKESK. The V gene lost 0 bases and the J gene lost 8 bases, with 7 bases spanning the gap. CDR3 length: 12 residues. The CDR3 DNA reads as TGTGCCAGCAGCCAAGATAGCAGGGAAGCTTTCTTT. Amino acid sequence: CASSQDSREAFF.

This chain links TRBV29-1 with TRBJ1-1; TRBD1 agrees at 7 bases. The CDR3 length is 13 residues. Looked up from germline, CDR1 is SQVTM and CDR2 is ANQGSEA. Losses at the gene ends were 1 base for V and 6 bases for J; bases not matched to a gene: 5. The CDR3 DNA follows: TGCAGCGTTGAAGGTCAGGGGGAAGCTGAAGCTTTCTTT. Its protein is CSVEGQGEAEAFF.

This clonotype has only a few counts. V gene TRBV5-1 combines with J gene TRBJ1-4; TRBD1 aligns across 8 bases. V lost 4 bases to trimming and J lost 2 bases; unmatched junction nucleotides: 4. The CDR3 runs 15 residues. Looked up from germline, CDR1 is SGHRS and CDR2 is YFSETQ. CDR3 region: CASSPHRGTNEKLFF. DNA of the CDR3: TGCGCCAGCAGCCCGCACAGGGGGACTAATGAAAAACTGTTTTTT.

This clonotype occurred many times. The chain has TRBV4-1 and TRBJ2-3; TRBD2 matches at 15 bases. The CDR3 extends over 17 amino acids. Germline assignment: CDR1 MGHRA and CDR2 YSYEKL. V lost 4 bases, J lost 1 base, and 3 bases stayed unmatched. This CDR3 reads CASSLGLAGGRTDTQYF. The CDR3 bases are TGCGCCAGCAGCCTCGGACTAGCGGGGGGGCGCACAGATACGCAGTATTTT.

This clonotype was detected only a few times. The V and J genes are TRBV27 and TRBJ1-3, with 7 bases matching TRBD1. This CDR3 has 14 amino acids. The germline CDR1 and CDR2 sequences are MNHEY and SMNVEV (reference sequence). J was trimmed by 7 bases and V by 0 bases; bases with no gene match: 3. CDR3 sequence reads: CASSLSGRGNTIYF. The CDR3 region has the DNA TGTGCCAGCAGTTTATCGGGCAGGGGGAACACCATATATTTT.

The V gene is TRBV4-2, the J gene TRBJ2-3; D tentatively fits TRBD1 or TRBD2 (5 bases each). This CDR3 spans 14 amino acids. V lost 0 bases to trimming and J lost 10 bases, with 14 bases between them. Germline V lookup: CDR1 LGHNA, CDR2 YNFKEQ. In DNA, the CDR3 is TGTGCCAGCAGCCAAGATCGGGGCTACGAGGCGCAGTATTTT. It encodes CASSQDRGYEAQYF.

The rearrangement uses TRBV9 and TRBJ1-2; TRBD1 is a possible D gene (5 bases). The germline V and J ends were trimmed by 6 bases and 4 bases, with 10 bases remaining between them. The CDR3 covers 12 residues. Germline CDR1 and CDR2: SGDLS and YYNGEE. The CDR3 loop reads CASTGFGYGYTF. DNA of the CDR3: TGTGCCAGCACAGGGTTCGGCTATGGCTACACCTTC.

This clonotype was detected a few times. CDR3: CASSYGGKNEQFF. CDR3 DNA: TGTGCCAGCAGTTACGGGGGAAAAAATGAGCAGTTCTTC. V gene TRBV6-5 combines with J gene TRBJ2-1; TRBD1 or TRBD2 may be the D gene (5 bases each). There are 13 residues in the CDR3. Germline CDR1 reads MNHEY; CDR2 reads SVGAGI. The germline V and J ends were trimmed by 2 bases and 7 bases, with 9 bases remaining between them.

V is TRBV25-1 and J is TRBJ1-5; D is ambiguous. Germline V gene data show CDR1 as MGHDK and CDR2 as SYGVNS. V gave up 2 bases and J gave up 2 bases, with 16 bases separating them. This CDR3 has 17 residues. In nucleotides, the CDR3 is TGTGCCAGCAGTGAACCCCCCTCCGAGGTTGGCAATCAGCCCCAGCATTTT. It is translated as CASSEPPSEVGNQPQHF.

The CDR3 DNA reads as TGTGCCAGCAGTTTAGGGGTAGCGGGGGGGCTTACAGATACGCAGTATTTT. Amino acid sequence: CASSLGVAGGLTDTQYF. This chain uses TRBV28 with TRBJ2-3; 11 nucleotides align to TRBD2. This CDR3 contains 17 residues. Germline-derived CDR1 and CDR2 are MDHEN and SYDVKM. V shed 2 bases and J 3 bases; nucleotides not matched to a gene: 7.

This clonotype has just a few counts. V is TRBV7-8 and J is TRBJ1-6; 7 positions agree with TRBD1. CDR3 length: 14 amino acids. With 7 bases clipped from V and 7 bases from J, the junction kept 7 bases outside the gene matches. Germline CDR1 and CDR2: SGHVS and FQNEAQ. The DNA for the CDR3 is TGTGCCAGCACTGCAGGGGGGCTAAATTCACCCCTCCACTTT. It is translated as CASTAGGLNSPLHF.

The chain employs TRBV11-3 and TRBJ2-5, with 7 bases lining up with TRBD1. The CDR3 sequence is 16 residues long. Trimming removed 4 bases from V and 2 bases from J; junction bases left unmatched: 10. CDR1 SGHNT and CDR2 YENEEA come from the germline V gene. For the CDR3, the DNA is TGTGCCAGCAGCTCATACGCCGGGACAGCTCAAGAGACCCAGTACTTC. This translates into CASSSYAGTAQETQYF.

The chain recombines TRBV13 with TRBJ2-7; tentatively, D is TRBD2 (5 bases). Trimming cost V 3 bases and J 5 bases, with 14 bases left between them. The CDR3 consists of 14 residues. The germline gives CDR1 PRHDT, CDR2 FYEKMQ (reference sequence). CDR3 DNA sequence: TGTGCCAGCAGCTTTCCACGAGGGAGTAACGAGCAGTACTTC. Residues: CASSFPRGSNEQYF. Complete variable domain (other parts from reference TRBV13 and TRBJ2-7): AAGVIQSPRHLIKEKRETATLKCYPIPRHDTVYWYQQGPGQDPQFLISFYEKMQSDKGSIPDRFSAQQFSDYHSELNMSSLELGDSALYFCASSFPRGSNEQYFGPGTRLTVT.

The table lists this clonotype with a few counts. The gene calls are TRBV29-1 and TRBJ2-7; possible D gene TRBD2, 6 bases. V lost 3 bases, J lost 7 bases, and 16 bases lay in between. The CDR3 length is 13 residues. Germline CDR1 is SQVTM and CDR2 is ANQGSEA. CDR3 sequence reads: CSVELGGLGEQYF. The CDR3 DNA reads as TGCAGCGTTGAGCTTGGGGGACTCGGTGAGCAGTACTTC.

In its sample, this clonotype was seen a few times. The DNA of the CDR3 is TGTGCCAGCAGTCCCACTAGAGACGAGCAGTACTTC. Protein sequence: CASSPTRDEQYF. V is TRBV12-3 or TRBV12-4 and J is TRBJ2-7; D possibly corresponds to TRBD2 (5 bases). The CDR3 is 12 amino acids. The germline V and J ends were trimmed by 5 bases and 5 bases, with 10 bases remaining between them.

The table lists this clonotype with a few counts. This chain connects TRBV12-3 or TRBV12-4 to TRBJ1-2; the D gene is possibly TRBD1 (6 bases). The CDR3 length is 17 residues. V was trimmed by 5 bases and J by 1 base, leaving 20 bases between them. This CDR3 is CASSAYPLGHLNYGYTF. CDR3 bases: TGTGCCAGCAGTGCGTACCCTCTGGGACACCTTAACTATGGCTACACCTTC.

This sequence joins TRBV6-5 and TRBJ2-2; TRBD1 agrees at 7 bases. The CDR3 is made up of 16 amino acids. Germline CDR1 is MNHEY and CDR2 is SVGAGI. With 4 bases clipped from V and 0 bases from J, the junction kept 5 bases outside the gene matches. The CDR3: CASSFRDRANTGELFF. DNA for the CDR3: TGTGCCAGCAGTTTCCGGGACAGAGCGAACACCGGGGAGCTGTTTTTT.

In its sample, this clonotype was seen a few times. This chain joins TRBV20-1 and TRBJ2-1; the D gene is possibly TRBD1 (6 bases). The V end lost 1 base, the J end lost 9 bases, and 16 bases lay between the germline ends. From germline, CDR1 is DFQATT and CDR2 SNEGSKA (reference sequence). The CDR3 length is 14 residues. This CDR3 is CSARAWQGITEQFF. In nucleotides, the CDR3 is TGCAGTGCTAGAGCCTGGCAGGGGATCACTGAGCAGTTCTTC.

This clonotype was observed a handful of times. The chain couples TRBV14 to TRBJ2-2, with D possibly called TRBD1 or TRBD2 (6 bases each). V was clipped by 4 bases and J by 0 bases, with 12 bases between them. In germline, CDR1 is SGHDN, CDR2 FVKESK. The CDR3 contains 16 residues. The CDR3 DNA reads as TGTGCCAGCAGCCTACTGGGGGGCTCGAACACCGGGGAGCTGTTTTTT. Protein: CASSLLGGSNTGELFF.

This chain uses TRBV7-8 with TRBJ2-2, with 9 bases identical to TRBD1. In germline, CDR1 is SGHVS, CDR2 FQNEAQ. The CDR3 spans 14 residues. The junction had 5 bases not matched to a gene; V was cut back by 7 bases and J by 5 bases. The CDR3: CASTRQGGTGELFF. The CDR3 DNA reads TGTGCCAGCACTAGACAGGGGGGAACCGGGGAGCTGTTTTTT.

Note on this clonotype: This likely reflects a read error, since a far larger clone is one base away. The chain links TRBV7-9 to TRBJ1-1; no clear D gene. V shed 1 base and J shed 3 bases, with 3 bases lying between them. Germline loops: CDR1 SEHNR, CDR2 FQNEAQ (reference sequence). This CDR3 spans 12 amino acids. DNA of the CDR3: TGTGCCAGCAGCTTAGAGTACACTGAAGCTTTCTTT. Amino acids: CASSLEYTEAFF.

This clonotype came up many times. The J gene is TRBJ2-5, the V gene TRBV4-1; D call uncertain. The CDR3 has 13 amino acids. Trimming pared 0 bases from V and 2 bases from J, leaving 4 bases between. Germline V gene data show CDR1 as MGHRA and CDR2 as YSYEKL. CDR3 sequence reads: CASSQDMQETQYF. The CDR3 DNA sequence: TGCGCCAGCAGCCAAGATATGCAAGAGACCCAGTACTTC.